These T cell receptor beta chains were read from a single sample in a study of blood T cell repertoires in COVID-19. Repertoires were generated with immunoSEQ multiplex PCR, while TCRdb's copy carries only in-frame clones and drops some. This repertoire shows roughly 130,000 clones, over 65% found once; its top ten account for 4% to 5%. The sample taken for sequencing was peripheral blood. The receptor set was obtained from a woman in her seventies with acute or convalescent COVID-19. The CDR3 runs from the conserved cysteine through the conserved F or W. Fields, in order: CDR3 DNA, CDR3 protein, V gene, D gene, J gene, clone size. The D gene is left open where the match is weak. The size field is filled for only some rows; it gives once, few, many or a size class.

CDR3 DNA: TGTGCCAGTAGTATAAACGGGGCTGGAAACACCATATATTTT
CDR3 protein: CASSINGAGNTIYF
V gene: TRBV19
D gene: .
J gene: TRBJ1-3
clone size: .

CDR3 DNA: TGTGCCAGCAGCGTAGAGGGGGGGATTTACAATGAGCAGTTCTTC
CDR3 protein: CASSVEGGIYNEQFF
V gene: TRBV9
D gene: .
J gene: TRBJ2-1
clone size: few

CDR3 DNA: TGTGCCAGCAGCAAGTGCGACAGGGGGCTGGGGAACACTGAAGCTTTCTTT
CDR3 protein: CASSKCDRGLGNTEAFF
V gene: TRBV21-1
D gene: .
J gene: TRBJ1-1
clone size: .

CDR3 DNA: TGTGCCAGCAGCTTTGACGGGTCCTACAATGAGCAGTTCTTC
CDR3 protein: CASSFDGSYNEQFF
V gene: TRBV7-6
D gene: .
J gene: TRBJ2-1
clone size: .

CDR3 DNA: TGTGCCAGCAGCAGGGAGGGGACTACCCCTCAAGAGACCCAGTACTTC
CDR3 protein: CASSREGTTPQETQYF
V gene: TRBV5-8
D gene: TRBD2
J gene: TRBJ2-5
clone size: .

CDR3 DNA: TGTGCCAGCAGTTACTCGCGACAGAATCAGCCCCAGCATTTT
CDR3 protein: CASSYSRQNQPQHF
V gene: TRBV6-5
D gene: .
J gene: TRBJ1-5
clone size: few

CDR3 DNA: TGTGCCAGCAGTGGACAGGGATTAAATTACAATGAGCAGTTCTTC
CDR3 protein: CASSGQGLNYNEQFF
V gene: TRBV2
D gene: TRBD1
J gene: TRBJ2-1
clone size: .

CDR3 DNA: TGTGCCAGTAGTATAGATCGGGGGGGTAACTCACCCCTCCACTTT
CDR3 protein: CASSIDRGGNSPLHF
V gene: TRBV19
D gene: .
J gene: TRBJ1-6
clone size: .

CDR3 DNA: TGTGCCAGCAGCCTGGTTGAGTCGGGAGGCTACACCTTC
CDR3 protein: CASSLVESGGYTF
V gene: TRBV6-2/TRBV6-3
D gene: .
J gene: TRBJ1-2
clone size: .

CDR3 DNA: TGTGCCAGCAGCTTAACGGCGACTAGCGGGCTCAATGAGCAGTTCTTC
CDR3 protein: CASSLTATSGLNEQFF
V gene: TRBV7-3
D gene: TRBD2
J gene: TRBJ2-1
clone size: .

CDR3 DNA: TGTGCCAGTAGTAGGCCCGGGACAAGGAACTATGGCTACACCTTC
CDR3 protein: CASSRPGTRNYGYTF
V gene: TRBV19
D gene: .
J gene: TRBJ1-2
clone size: .

CDR3 DNA: TGTGCCAGCAGCCTTAAGGGGGCGGGGGGCCGCACCGGGGAGCTGTTTTTT
CDR3 protein: CASSLKGAGGRTGELFF
V gene: TRBV5-4
D gene: .
J gene: TRBJ2-2
clone size: .

CDR3 DNA: TGTGCCAGCAGCCACAAGGGCGGAGGCACTGAAGCTTTCTTT
CDR3 protein: CASSHKGGGTEAFF
V gene: TRBV3-1/TRBV3-2
D gene: .
J gene: TRBJ1-1
clone size: few

CDR3 DNA: TGTGCCCGCCCGGGACTAGCGGGGCCCTACGAGCAGTACTTC
CDR3 protein: CARPGLAGPYEQYF
V gene: TRBV25-1
D gene: TRBD2
J gene: TRBJ2-7
clone size: .

CDR3 DNA: TGTGCCAGCAGTTTCGTCGGGATGAACACTGAAGCTTTCTTT
CDR3 protein: CASSFVGMNTEAFF
V gene: TRBV27
D gene: .
J gene: TRBJ1-1
clone size: .

CDR3 DNA: TGTGCCAGCAGCTTAGAAGCCGAGGAAGCTTTCTTT
CDR3 protein: CASSLEAEEAFF
V gene: TRBV13
D gene: .
J gene: TRBJ1-1
clone size: .

CDR3 DNA: TGTGCCAGCAGCCCGGGATATACGAATTACAATGAGCAGTTCTTC
CDR3 protein: CASSPGYTNYNEQFF
V gene: TRBV11-3
D gene: .
J gene: TRBJ2-1
clone size: .

CDR3 DNA: TGTGCCAGCAGCTTACGACAGGGCCACGAGCAGTACTTC
CDR3 protein: CASSLRQGHEQYF
V gene: TRBV7-2
D gene: TRBD1
J gene: TRBJ2-7
clone size: .

CDR3 DNA: TGTGCCAGCACTCTCTCGCCAGATCTCTATGGCTACACCTTC
CDR3 protein: CASTLSPDLYGYTF
V gene: TRBV6-5
D gene: .
J gene: TRBJ1-2
clone size: .

CDR3 DNA: TGTGCCATCAGTGAGGGGGGCCTGGGTAATGAAAAACTGTTTTTT
CDR3 protein: CAISEGGLGNEKLFF
V gene: TRBV10-3
D gene: .
J gene: TRBJ1-4
clone size: .

CDR3 DNA: TGTGCCAGCAGTGACCGGGACAGGGGGAGAGGCTACACCTTC
CDR3 protein: CASSDRDRGRGYTF
V gene: TRBV2
D gene: TRBD1
J gene: TRBJ1-2
clone size: few

CDR3 DNA: TGTGCCAGCAGTTTTCGAGGGAGAGATGAAGCTTTCTTT
CDR3 protein: CASSFRGRDEAFF
V gene: TRBV12-3/TRBV12-4
D gene: .
J gene: TRBJ1-1
clone size: .

CDR3 DNA: TGCGCCAGCAGCCAGCACCTCTCAGGGGCCAACCAAGAGACCCAGTACTTC
CDR3 protein: CASSQHLSGANQETQYF
V gene: TRBV4-3
D gene: .
J gene: TRBJ2-5
clone size: .

CDR3 DNA: TGTGCCAGTAGTCGGGAAGCCCCATTGAACACTGAAGCTTTCTTT
CDR3 protein: CASSREAPLNTEAFF
V gene: TRBV19
D gene: .
J gene: TRBJ1-1
clone size: few

CDR3 DNA: TGTGCCAGCAGTTCCCTCGGATACAGCACTGAAGCTTTCTTT
CDR3 protein: CASSSLGYSTEAFF
V gene: TRBV27
D gene: .
J gene: TRBJ1-1
clone size: once

CDR3 DNA: TGTGCCAGCAGCCCCGCCACGACTAGCGGGGGGGCTCGTGCGTATTTT
CDR3 protein: CASSPATTSGGARAYF
V gene: TRBV11-2
D gene: TRBD2
J gene: TRBJ2-3
clone size: .

CDR3 DNA: TGTGCCAGTCTAGCGGGGCGTAACCAAGAGACCCAGTACTTC
CDR3 protein: CASLAGRNQETQYF
V gene: TRBV2
D gene: TRBD2
J gene: TRBJ2-5
clone size: .

CDR3 DNA: TGTGCCAGCAGCTTAACAGGGGTCTATGGCTACACCTTC
CDR3 protein: CASSLTGVYGYTF
V gene: TRBV5-8
D gene: TRBD1
J gene: TRBJ1-2
clone size: .

CDR3 DNA: TGTGCCACCACGTCCCCTGACAGGCTGAACACTGAAGCTTTCTTT
CDR3 protein: CATTSPDRLNTEAFF
V gene: TRBV5-6
D gene: .
J gene: TRBJ1-1
clone size: once

CDR3 DNA: TGTGCCAGTAGTAGACAGGGAAGCTATGGCTACACCTTC
CDR3 protein: CASSRQGSYGYTF
V gene: TRBV19
D gene: TRBD1
J gene: TRBJ1-2
clone size: .

CDR3 DNA: TGCAGTGCGCGTGAGGAGGAGACCCAGTACTTC
CDR3 protein: CSAREEETQYF
V gene: TRBV20-1
D gene: .
J gene: TRBJ2-5
clone size: .

CDR3 DNA: TGTGCCAGCAGCTTGGAGGCAGGACTAGTTCTGGAGACCCAGTACTTC
CDR3 protein: CASSLEAGLVLETQYF
V gene: TRBV5-5
D gene: TRBD2
J gene: TRBJ2-5
clone size: .

CDR3 DNA: TGTGCCAGCAGCCAAGCCGGGACAGTGCAAGAGACCCAGTACTTC
CDR3 protein: CASSQAGTVQETQYF
V gene: TRBV16
D gene: TRBD1
J gene: TRBJ2-5
clone size: .

CDR3 DNA: TGTGCCAGCAGCCTACGGACTGAAGACAATGAGCAGTTCTTC
CDR3 protein: CASSLRTEDNEQFF
V gene: TRBV7-7
D gene: .
J gene: TRBJ2-1
clone size: .

CDR3 DNA: TGTGCCAGCAGCCAAGTACGGACTCCGCAGTTCTTC
CDR3 protein: CASSQVRTPQFF
V gene: TRBV14
D gene: .
J gene: TRBJ2-1
clone size: .

CDR3 DNA: TGCGCCAGCAGCCAAGAGAGAGGGAACCGAGCTTTCTTT
CDR3 protein: CASSQERGNRAFF
V gene: TRBV4-3
D gene: .
J gene: TRBJ1-1
clone size: .